These T cell receptor beta chains were read from a single sample in a study of blood T cell repertoires in COVID-19. Sequenced by immunoSEQ multiplex PCR; TCRdb stores in-frame clones only, minus some. There are approximately 460,000 clones in the sample; about 91% occur only once, and roughly 0.9% lies in the top ten. Sequenced: peripheral blood. These receptors originate from a man younger than 30 with COVID-19, enrolled during active disease. Both conserved end residues are part of each CDR3. Each record gives: V gene, CDR3 length, J gene, clone size, D gene, CDR3 DNA, CDR3 protein. The D gene is left open where the match is weak. Expanded clones get a size class; other rows say once, few or many, or leave the size out.

V: TRBV5-1; length: 15; J: TRBJ2-1; size: NA; D: NA; DNA: TGCGCCAGCAGCTTGTTGGACACCTCCTACAATGAGCAGTTCTTC; CDR3: CASSLLDTSYNEQFF
V: TRBV5-1; length: 13; J: TRBJ2-7; size: once; D: NA; DNA: TGCGCCAGCAGCTTGGAGAGCCCCGGCGAGCAGTACTTC; CDR3: CASSLESPGEQYF
V: TRBV18; length: 13; J: TRBJ2-7; size: few; D: NA; DNA: TGTGCCAGCTCACATGGACAGACCTACGAGCAGTACTTC; CDR3: CASSHGQTYEQYF
V: TRBV3-1/TRBV3-2; length: 14; J: TRBJ2-7; size: NA; D: NA; DNA: TGTGCCAGCAGCCCGGCCGGGACAACCTACGAGCAGTACTTC; CDR3: CASSPAGTTYEQYF
V: TRBV7-2; length: 16; J: TRBJ2-1; size: NA; D: NA; DNA: TGTGCCAGCAGCCTCGGGACAACCCAACTACGGAATGAGCAGTTCTTC; CDR3: CASSLGTTQLRNEQFF
V: TRBV5-1; length: 14; J: TRBJ2-7; size: NA; D: TRBD1; DNA: TGCGCCAGCAGCCCGGGACAGAACTCGGGCGAGCAGTACTTC; CDR3: CASSPGQNSGEQYF
V: TRBV4-1; length: 15; J: TRBJ1-6; size: NA; D: NA; DNA: TGCGCCAGCAGTGATTCCGGGACTTATAATTCACCCCTCCACTTT; CDR3: CASSDSGTYNSPLHF
V: TRBV7-6; length: 15; J: TRBJ2-7; size: once; D: TRBD2; DNA: TGTGCCAGCAGCTTAGGAGCCAGCGGGAGCGGCGAGCAGTACTTC; CDR3: CASSLGASGSGEQYF
V: TRBV7-5; length: 16; J: TRBJ1-5; size: NA; D: NA; DNA: TGTGTCAGAAGCTTAGCAAGGTCTCAGGCTGACCCACCCCAGCATTTT; CDR3: CVRSLARSQADPPQHF
V: TRBV13; length: 16; J: TRBJ2-3; size: NA; D: TRBD1; DNA: TGTGCCAGCAGCTTAGCGGGACAGGGCTACACAGATACGCAGTATTTT; CDR3: CASSLAGQGYTDTQYF
V: TRBV18; length: 15; J: TRBJ2-3; size: NA; D: TRBD2; DNA: TGTGCCAGCTCACCGGCGGGAGGGCCGGCAGATACGCAGTATTTT; CDR3: CASSPAGGPADTQYF
V: TRBV7-9; length: 16; J: TRBJ1-1; size: NA; D: NA; DNA: TGTGCCAGCAGCACCTACGGCGGGGGACGAAGCACTGAAGCTTTCTTT; CDR3: CASSTYGGGRSTEAFF
V: TRBV7-9; length: 15; J: TRBJ1-2; size: NA; D: NA; DNA: TGTGCCAGCAGCTTAGGAGTGGCAGGGTTTGGTGGCTACACCTTC; CDR3: CASSLGVAGFGGYTF
V: TRBV7-9; length: 10; J: TRBJ1-2; size: NA; D: NA; DNA: TGTGCCAGCAGCTTGCGTGGCTACACCTTC; CDR3: CASSLRGYTF
V: TRBV2; length: 13; J: TRBJ2-3; size: NA; D: NA; DNA: TGTGCCAGCAGTCCGGAGCATTTAGGTACGCAGTATTTT; CDR3: CASSPEHLGTQYF
V: TRBV19; length: 16; J: TRBJ1-1; size: NA; D: TRBD1; DNA: TGTGCCAGTAGTATAGGACAGGGAAGAATGGGAGGTGAAGCTTTCTTT; CDR3: CASSIGQGRMGGEAFF
V: TRBV5-1; length: 14; J: TRBJ2-7; size: NA; D: TRBD1; DNA: TGCGCCAGCGCCCCGGGACAGGGGTCCTACGAGCAGTACTTC; CDR3: CASAPGQGSYEQYF
V: TRBV12-3/TRBV12-4; length: 12; J: TRBJ2-1; size: NA; D: NA; DNA: TGTGCCAGCAGTTTAAGTGGGCATGAGCAGTTCTTC; CDR3: CASSLSGHEQFF
V: TRBV18; length: 14; J: TRBJ1-1; size: NA; D: NA; DNA: TGTGCCAGCTCACCGTCTCACAGGGCGACTGAAGCTTTCTTT; CDR3: CASSPSHRATEAFF
V: TRBV19; length: 15; J: TRBJ2-1; size: NA; D: NA; DNA: TGTGCCAGTAGTAGGCAACAGGGTCCCTACAATGAGCAGTTCTTC; CDR3: CASSRQQGPYNEQFF
V: TRBV7-2; length: 17; J: TRBJ1-1; size: NA; D: TRBD1; DNA: TGTGCCAGCAGCTTATTGGGACAGGGGGAAATTAACACTGAAGCTTTCTTT; CDR3: CASSLLGQGEINTEAFF
V: TRBV11-2; length: 13; J: TRBJ2-7; size: once; D: TRBD1; DNA: TGTGCCAGCAGCCGAGACAGGGGCTACGAGCAGTACTTC; CDR3: CASSRDRGYEQYF
V: TRBV11-2; length: 19; J: TRBJ2-1; size: once; D: TRBD2; DNA: TGTGCCAGCAGCTCGACTCTAGCGGGGGGGAAGTTTTCCTACAATGAGCAGTTCTTC; CDR3: CASSSTLAGGKFSYNEQFF
V: TRBV2; length: 14; J: TRBJ2-5; size: NA; D: TRBD2; DNA: TGTGCCAGCAGTGAAGCGATAGCGGGAGGGACCCAGTACTTC; CDR3: CASSEAIAGGTQYF
V: TRBV27; length: 15; J: TRBJ2-3; size: once; D: NA; DNA: TGTGCCAGCAGTTTATCGTTCGGCGGATCAGATACGCAGTATTTT; CDR3: CASSLSFGGSDTQYF
V: TRBV25-1; length: 12; J: TRBJ2-4; size: NA; D: TRBD1; DNA: TGTGCCACAGAGACAGGGGGCGGCATTCAGTACTTC; CDR3: CATETGGGIQYF
V: TRBV5-5; length: 17; J: TRBJ1-1; size: NA; D: TRBD1; DNA: TGTGCCAGCAGCTTAAAACCCGGGACAGGGGGCCTCGCTGAAGCTTTCTTT; CDR3: CASSLKPGTGGLAEAFF
V: TRBV6-5; length: 12; J: TRBJ1-5; size: NA; D: NA; DNA: TGTGCCAGCAGGGACAGAAATCAGCCCCAGCATTTT; CDR3: CASRDRNQPQHF
V: TRBV4-2; length: 16; J: TRBJ1-2; size: NA; D: NA; DNA: TGTGCCAGCAGCCAAGGCGGCGCACAGGCCGGAAATGGCTACACCTTC; CDR3: CASSQGGAQAGNGYTF